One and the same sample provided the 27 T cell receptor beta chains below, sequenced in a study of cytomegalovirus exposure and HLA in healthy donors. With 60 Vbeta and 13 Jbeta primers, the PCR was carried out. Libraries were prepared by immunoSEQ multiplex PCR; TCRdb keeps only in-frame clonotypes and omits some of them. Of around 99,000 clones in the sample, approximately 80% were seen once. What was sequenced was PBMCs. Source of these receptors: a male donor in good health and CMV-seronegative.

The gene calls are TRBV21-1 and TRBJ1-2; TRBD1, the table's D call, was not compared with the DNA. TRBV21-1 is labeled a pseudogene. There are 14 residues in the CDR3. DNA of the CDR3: TGTGCCAGCAGCATATCACAGGGCTCCTATGGCTACACCTTC. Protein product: CASSISQGSYGYTF.

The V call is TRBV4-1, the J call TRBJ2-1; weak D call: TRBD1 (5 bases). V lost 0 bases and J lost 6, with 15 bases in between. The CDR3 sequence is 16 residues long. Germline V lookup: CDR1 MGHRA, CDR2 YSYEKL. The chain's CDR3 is CASSQDLAGMGNEQFF. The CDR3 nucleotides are TGCGCCAGCAGCCAAGATCTCGCAGGGATGGGCAATGAGCAGTTCTTC.

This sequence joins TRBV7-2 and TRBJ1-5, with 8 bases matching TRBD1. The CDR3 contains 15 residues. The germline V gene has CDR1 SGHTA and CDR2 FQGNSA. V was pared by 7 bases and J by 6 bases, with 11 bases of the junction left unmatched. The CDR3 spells CASNQQGGRSQPQHF. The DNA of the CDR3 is TGTGCCAGCAACCAACAGGGGGGGAGGAGTCAGCCCCAGCATTTT.

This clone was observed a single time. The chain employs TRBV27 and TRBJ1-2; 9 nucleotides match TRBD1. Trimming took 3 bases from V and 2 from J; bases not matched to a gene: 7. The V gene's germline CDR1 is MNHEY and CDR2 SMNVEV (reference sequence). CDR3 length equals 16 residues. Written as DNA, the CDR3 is TGTGCCAGCAGTTTTATGGGTGGGACAGGGAACTATGGCTACACCTTC. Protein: CASSFMGGTGNYGYTF.

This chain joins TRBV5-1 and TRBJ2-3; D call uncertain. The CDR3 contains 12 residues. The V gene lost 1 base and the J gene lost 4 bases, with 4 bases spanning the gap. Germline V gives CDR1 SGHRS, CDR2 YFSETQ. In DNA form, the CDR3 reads TGCGCCAGCAGCTTGTTCTCAGATACGCAGTATTTT. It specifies CASSLFSDTQYF. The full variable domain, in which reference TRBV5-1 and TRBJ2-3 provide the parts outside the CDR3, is KAGVTQTPRYLIKTRGQQVTLSCSPISGHRSVSWYQQTPGQGLQFLFEYFSETQRNKGNFPGRFSGRQFSNSRSEMNVSTLELGDSALYLCASSLFSDTQYFGPGTRLTVL.

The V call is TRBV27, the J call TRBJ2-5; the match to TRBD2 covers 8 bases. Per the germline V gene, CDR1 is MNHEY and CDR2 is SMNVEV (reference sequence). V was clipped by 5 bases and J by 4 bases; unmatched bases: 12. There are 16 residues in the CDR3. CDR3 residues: CASSELGLVNRETQYF. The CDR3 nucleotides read TGTGCCAGCAGTGAACTGGGACTAGTAAACCGAGAGACCCAGTACTTC.

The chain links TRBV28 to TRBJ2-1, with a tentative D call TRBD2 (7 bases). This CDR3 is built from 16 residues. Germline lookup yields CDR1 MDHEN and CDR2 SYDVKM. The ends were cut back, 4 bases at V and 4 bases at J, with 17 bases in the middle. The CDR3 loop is CASSSPMRGLYNEQFF. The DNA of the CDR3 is TGTGCCAGCAGTTCTCCTATGCGGGGGCTATACAATGAGCAGTTCTTC.

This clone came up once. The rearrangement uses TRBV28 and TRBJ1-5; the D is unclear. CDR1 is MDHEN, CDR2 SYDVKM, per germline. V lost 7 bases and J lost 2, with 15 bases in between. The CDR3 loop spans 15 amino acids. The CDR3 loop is CASTSAGKGNQPQHF. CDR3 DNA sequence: TGTGCCAGCACCTCTGCGGGGAAGGGCAATCAGCCCCAGCATTTT.

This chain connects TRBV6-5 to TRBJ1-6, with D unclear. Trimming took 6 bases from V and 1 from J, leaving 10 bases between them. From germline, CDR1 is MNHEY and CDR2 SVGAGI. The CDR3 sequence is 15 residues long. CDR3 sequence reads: CASSNPGSYNSPLHF. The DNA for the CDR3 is TGTGCCAGCAGCAACCCGGGGTCCTATAATTCACCCCTCCACTTT.

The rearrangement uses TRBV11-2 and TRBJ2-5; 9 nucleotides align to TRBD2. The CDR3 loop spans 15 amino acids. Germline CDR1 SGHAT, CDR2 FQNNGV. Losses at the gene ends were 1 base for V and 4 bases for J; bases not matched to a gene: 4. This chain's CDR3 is CASSLGAGGPETQYF. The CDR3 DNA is TGTGCCAGCAGCTTAGGAGCGGGAGGACCAGAGACCCAGTACTTC.

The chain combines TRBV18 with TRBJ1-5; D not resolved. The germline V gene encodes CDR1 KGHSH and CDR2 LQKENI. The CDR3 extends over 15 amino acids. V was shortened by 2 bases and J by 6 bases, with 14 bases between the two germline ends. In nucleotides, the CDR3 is TGTGCCAGCTCACCATCAGATATAGCGATTCAGCCCCAGCATTTT. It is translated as CASSPSDIAIQPQHF.

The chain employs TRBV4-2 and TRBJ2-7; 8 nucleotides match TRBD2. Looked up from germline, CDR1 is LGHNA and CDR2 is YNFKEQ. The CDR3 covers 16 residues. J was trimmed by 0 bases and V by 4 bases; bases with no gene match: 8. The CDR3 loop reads CASSPTSGYSSYEQYF. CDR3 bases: TGTGCCAGCAGCCCCACTAGCGGTTATAGCTCCTACGAGCAGTACTTC.

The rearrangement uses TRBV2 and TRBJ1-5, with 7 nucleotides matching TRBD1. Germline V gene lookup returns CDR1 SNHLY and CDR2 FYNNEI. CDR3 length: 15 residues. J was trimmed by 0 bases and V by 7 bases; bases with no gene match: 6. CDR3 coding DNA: TGTGCCAGCATGCAGGGGGGATATAGCAATCAGCCCCAGCATTTT. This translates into CASMQGGYSNQPQHF.

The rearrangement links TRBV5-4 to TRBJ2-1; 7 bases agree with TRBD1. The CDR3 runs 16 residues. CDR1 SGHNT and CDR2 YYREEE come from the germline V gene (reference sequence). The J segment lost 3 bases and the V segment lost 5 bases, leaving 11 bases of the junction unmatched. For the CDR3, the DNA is TGTGCCAGCAGGAACTTGGACAGGTGGGTCTACAATGAGCAGTTCTTC. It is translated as CASRNLDRWVYNEQFF.

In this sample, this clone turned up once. This CDR3 reads CASSYRGLPDTQYF. The CDR3 nucleotides read TGTGCCAGCAGTTATAGGGGGCTGCCAGATACGCAGTATTTT. The rearrangement joins TRBV6-5 to TRBJ2-3; 7 bases are shared with TRBD1. Germline V gene data show CDR1 as MNHEY and CDR2 as SVGAGI. The CDR3 sequence is 14 residues long. V lost 3 bases, J lost 4 bases, and 4 bases stayed unmatched.

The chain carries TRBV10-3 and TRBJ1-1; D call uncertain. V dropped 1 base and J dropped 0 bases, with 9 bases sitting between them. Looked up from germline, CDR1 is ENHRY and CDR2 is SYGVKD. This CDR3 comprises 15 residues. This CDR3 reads CAISEFRTMNTEAFF. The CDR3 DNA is TGTGCCATCAGTGAGTTCCGTACAATGAACACTGAAGCTTTCTTT.

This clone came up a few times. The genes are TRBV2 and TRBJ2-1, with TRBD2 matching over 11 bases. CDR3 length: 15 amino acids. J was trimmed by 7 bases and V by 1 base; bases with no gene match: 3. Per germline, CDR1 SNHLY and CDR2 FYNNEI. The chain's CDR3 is CASSEGLAGFNEQFF. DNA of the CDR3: TGTGCCAGCAGTGAAGGACTAGCGGGATTTAATGAGCAGTTCTTC. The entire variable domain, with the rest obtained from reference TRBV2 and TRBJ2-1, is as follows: EPEVTQTPSHQVTQMGQEVILRCVPISNHLYFYWYRQILGQKVEFLVSFYNNEISEKSEIFDDQFSVERPDGSNFTLKIRSTKLEDSAMYFCASSEGLAGFNEQFFGPGTRLTVL.

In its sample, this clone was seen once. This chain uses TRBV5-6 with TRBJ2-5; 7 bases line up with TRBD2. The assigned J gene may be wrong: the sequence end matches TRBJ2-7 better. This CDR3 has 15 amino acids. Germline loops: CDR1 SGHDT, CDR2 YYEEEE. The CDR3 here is CASFNRGEGLYEQYF. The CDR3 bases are TGTGCCAGCTTCAATCGGGGGGAAGGTCTCTACGAGCAGTACTTC.

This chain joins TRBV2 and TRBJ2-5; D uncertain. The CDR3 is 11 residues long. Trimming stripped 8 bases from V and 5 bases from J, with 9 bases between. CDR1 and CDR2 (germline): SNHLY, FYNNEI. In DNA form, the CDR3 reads TGTGCCAGCCCAGGATGGGAGACCCAGTACTTC. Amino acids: CASPGWETQYF.

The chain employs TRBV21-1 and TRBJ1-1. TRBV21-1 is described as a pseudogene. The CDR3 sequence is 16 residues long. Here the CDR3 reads CASSQVAGPMNTEAFF. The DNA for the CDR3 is TGTGCCAGCAGCCAAGTCGCGGGCCCTATGAACACTGAAGCTTTCTTT.

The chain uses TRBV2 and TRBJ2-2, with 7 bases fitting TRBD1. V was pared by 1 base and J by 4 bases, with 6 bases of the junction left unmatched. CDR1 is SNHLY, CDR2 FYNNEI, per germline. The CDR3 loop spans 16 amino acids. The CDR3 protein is CASSEESGTVTGELFF. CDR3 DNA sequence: TGTGCCAGCAGTGAAGAGTCCGGGACAGTCACCGGGGAGCTGTTTTTT.

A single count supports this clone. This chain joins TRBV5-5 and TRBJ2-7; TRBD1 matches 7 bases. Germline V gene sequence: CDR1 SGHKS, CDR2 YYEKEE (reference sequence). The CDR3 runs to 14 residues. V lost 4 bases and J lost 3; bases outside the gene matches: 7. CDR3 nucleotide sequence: TGTGCCAGCAGCCCAGACAGGGTGGTCTACGAGCAGTACTTC. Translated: CASSPDRVVYEQYF. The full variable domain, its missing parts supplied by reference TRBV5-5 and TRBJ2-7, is DAGVTQSPTHLIKTRGQQVTLRCSPISGHKSVSWYQQVLGQGPQFIFQYYEKEERGRGNFPDRFSARQFPNYSSELNVNALLLGDSALYLCASSPDRVVYEQYFGPGTRLTVT.

The CDR3 loop is CASSLLGGGTGELFF. The CDR3 nucleotides are TGTGCCAGCAGCTTATTAGGGGGTGGCACCGGGGAGCTGTTTTTT. The rearrangement links TRBV7-9 to TRBJ2-2; weak D call: TRBD1 (6 bases). V shed 2 bases and J shed 4 bases, with 11 bases lying between them. The CDR3 length is 15 residues. Germline V gives CDR1 SEHNR, CDR2 FQNEAQ (reference sequence).

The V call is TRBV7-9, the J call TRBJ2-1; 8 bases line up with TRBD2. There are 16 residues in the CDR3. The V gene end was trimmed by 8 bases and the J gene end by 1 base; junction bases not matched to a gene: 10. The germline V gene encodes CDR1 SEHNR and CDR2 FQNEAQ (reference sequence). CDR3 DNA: TGTGCCAGCTTCAGTCCCGGGAGGGAGTCCTACAATGAGCAGTTCTTC. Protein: CASFSPGRESYNEQFF.

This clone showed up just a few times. The CDR3: CSVGAGADYGYTF. The CDR3 bases are TGCAGCGTTGGGGCAGGGGCCGACTATGGCTACACCTTC. This chain joins TRBV29-1 and TRBJ1-2; tentatively, D is TRBD1 (6 bases). The V gene's germline CDR1 is SQVTM and CDR2 ANQGSEA. V was pared by 4 bases and J by 3 bases, with 12 bases between. The CDR3 has 13 amino acids. Full variable domain (remainder filled in from reference TRBV29-1 and TRBJ1-2): SAVISQKPSRDICQRGTSLTIQCQVDSQVTMMFWYRQQPGQSLTLIATANQGSEATYESGFVIDKFPISRPNLTFSTLTVSNMSPEDSSIYLCSVGAGADYGYTFGSGTRLTVV.

CDR3 coding DNA: TGCAGTGCCACCCAGGGGGCGGGCACCTTC. Translating gives CSATQGAGTF. This chain links TRBV20-1 with TRBJ1-2; 8 bases agree with TRBD1. Germline V gives CDR1 DFQATT, CDR2 SNEGSKA (reference sequence). This CDR3 has 10 residues. With 6 bases clipped from V and 13 bases from J, the junction kept 7 bases outside the gene matches.

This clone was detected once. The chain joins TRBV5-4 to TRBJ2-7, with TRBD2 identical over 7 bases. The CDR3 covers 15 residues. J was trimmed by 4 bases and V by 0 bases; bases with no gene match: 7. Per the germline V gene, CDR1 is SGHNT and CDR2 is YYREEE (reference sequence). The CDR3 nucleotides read TGTGCCAGCAGCTTGGGAGGCGGGAGTGCTTACGAGCAGTACTTC. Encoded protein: CASSLGGGSAYEQYF.